The 9 T cell receptor beta chains below come from one sample, sequenced in a study of tumor-infiltrating lymphocytes in localized non-small cell lung cancer. Sequenced by immunoSEQ multiplex PCR; TCRdb stores in-frame clones only, minus some. This sample carries roughly 7,200 clones, approximately 60% of them seen once, and the ten largest clones take more than 9%. The sample was lung tumor tissue. The receptors come from a human donor with non-small cell lung cancer.

Concerning this clone itself: The germline gene is not matched at one end of the junction; a read error may be the cause. The rearrangement joins TRBV19 to TRBJ1-2; the D is unclear. This CDR3 is 15 amino acids long. From germline, CDR1 is LNHDA and CDR2 SQIVND (reference sequence). CDR3 loop: CASDQSPRSSFPWYF. In DNA, the CDR3 is TGTGCCAGTGATCAGTCGCCCAGGTCGAGTTTCCCCTGGTACTTC.

The genes are TRBV2 and TRBJ2-1, with 7 nucleotides matching TRBD2. Germline assignment: CDR1 SNHLY and CDR2 FYNNEI. V lost 6 bases and J lost 8; bases outside the gene matches: 7. The CDR3 is 13 residues long. The CDR3 sequence is CASSAGTTDEQFF. The CDR3 DNA sequence: TGTGCCAGCAGCGCCGGGACTACCGATGAGCAGTTCTTC.

The chain joins TRBV27 to TRBJ1-4, with TRBD1 as a possible D gene (5 bases). This CDR3 is 13 amino acids long. The germline V and J ends were trimmed by 8 bases and 10 bases, with 17 bases remaining between them. Germline V lookup: CDR1 MNHEY, CDR2 SMNVEV (reference sequence). The DNA of the CDR3 is TGTGCCAGCGGAACAGGCCCTGGGGGAAAACTGTTTTTT. Residues: CASGTGPGGKLFF. The whole variable domain, filled in from reference TRBV27 and TRBJ1-4, reads EAQVTQNPRYLITVTGKKLTVTCSQNMNHEYMSWYRQDPGLGLRQIYYSMNVEVTDKGDVPEGYKVSRKEKRNFPLILESPSPNQTSLYFCASGTGPGGKLFFGSGTQLSVL.

V usage is TRBV11-2 and J usage is TRBJ1-1; TRBD1 agrees at 11 bases. This CDR3 is built from 15 residues. The V segment lost 4 bases and the J segment 6 bases; nucleotides outside the gene matches: 7. Germline lookup yields CDR1 SGHAT and CDR2 FQNNGV. The CDR3 loop is CASSSRDRGLAEAFF. The CDR3 coding sequence is TGTGCCAGCAGCTCCCGGGACAGGGGGTTGGCTGAAGCTTTCTTT.

This clone was picked up a small number of times. The chain is built from TRBV6-5 and TRBJ2-1, with a weak D call TRBD2 (5 bases). The V gene's germline CDR1 is MNHEY and CDR2 SVGAGI. Trimming shortened V by 10 bases and J by 2 bases, and 18 bases separated the two germline ends. The CDR3 has 15 residues. The CDR3 is CAIRGADWTYNEQFF. The CDR3 coding sequence is TGTGCCATCAGAGGAGCGGATTGGACCTACAATGAGCAGTTCTTC.

This clone was counted only a few times. This chain joins TRBV7-7 and TRBJ2-5; D unresolved. CDR1 SSHAT and CDR2 FNYEAQ come from the germline V gene (reference sequence). The V and J ends lost 5 bases and 5 bases respectively, with 9 bases between them. The CDR3 spans 12 residues. In DNA, the CDR3 is TGTGCCAGCAGCCCCCAGGAGGAGACCCAGTACTTC. Its translation: CASSPQEETQYF.

The CDR3 loop reads CASSLHREGMWGYTF. CDR3 nucleotide sequence: TGTGCCAGCAGCTTACACAGGGAGGGGATGTGGGGCTACACCTTC. This chain uses TRBV5-4 with TRBJ1-2; maybe TRBD1 (6 bases). Germline assignment: CDR1 SGHNT and CDR2 YYREEE (reference sequence). The CDR3 contains 15 residues. V lost 2 bases to trimming and J lost 8 bases, with 19 bases between them.

The genes are TRBV18 and TRBJ2-7; TRBD1 agrees at 8 bases. The CDR3 contains 12 residues. Per the germline V gene, CDR1 is KGHSH and CDR2 is LQKENI. The ends lost 6 bases at V and 5 bases at J; junction bases unmatched: 3. In nucleotides, the CDR3 is TGTGCCAGCTCCCAGGACAGGGACGAGCAGTACTTC. Translating it yields CASSQDRDEQYF.

In this sample, this clone turned up a few times. The rearrangement uses TRBV27 and TRBJ1-1, with D perhaps matching TRBD1 (6 bases). This CDR3 has 15 amino acids. Deletions cut 0 bases from V and 1 base from J, with 9 bases between. CDR1 is MNHEY and CDR2 is SMNVEV in the germline V gene (reference sequence). For the CDR3, the DNA is TGTGCCAGCAGTTTATCGGGGGCATCGAACACTGAAGCTTTCTTT. The encoded protein is CASSLSGASNTEAFF.